The 31 T cell receptor beta chains listed next were all sequenced from one sample in a study of vaccination and CD4 T cells after COVID-19. The antigens of these receptors remain unknown. Treatment: roughly ten-day PBMC culture with coronavirus spike peptide pools or control peptides (ViraFEST assay). Sequence data for DNA of cultured CD4+ T cells were generated by the Oncomine TCR Beta short-read assay. TCRdb independently ran MiXCR on the PCR reads; one entry per CDR3 protein. Among several thousand distinct CDR3 sequences listed, roughly 50% were seen once. Sequenced: CD4+ T cells from blood, cultured in vitro. These receptor sequences come from a human donor who had recovered from COVID-19.

V usage is TRBV6-1 and J usage is TRBJ1-6; D gene uncertain. V lost 4 bases and J 10 bases, leaving 17 bases between the germline ends. The CDR3 consists of 15 residues. In germline, CDR1 is MNHNS, CDR2 SASEGT. CDR3 DNA sequence: TGTGCCAGCAGTGCCCAGGAGGGAGGAAGATCACCCCTCCACTTT. Its protein is CASSAQEGGRSPLHF.

Only a few counts were recorded for this clonotype. The V and J genes are TRBV10-3 and TRBJ1-5; D is perhaps TRBD1 (5 bases). Trimming removed 4 bases from V and 2 bases from J, with 6 bases in between. Germline loops: CDR1 ENHRY, CDR2 SYGVKD. The CDR3 contains 13 residues. The CDR3 loop reads CAISGDGNQPQHF. In nucleotides, the CDR3 is TGTGCCATCAGTGGGGACGGCAATCAGCCCCAGCATTTT.

The genes are TRBV7-9 and TRBJ2-5; D not certain. Germline V gives CDR1 SEHNR, CDR2 FQNEAQ (reference sequence). Trimming stripped 5 bases from V and 5 bases from J, with 9 bases between. This CDR3 is built from 12 residues. CDR3 amino acids: CASSQNGETQYF. CDR3 nucleotide sequence: TGTGCCAGCAGCCAAAACGGGGAGACCCAGTACTTC.

The chain uses TRBV4-2 and TRBJ1-2; D is perhaps TRBD1 (5 bases). The CDR3 is made up of 15 amino acids. V was clipped by 6 bases and J by 2 bases, with 16 bases between them. CDR1 LGHNA and CDR2 YNFKEQ come from the germline V gene. CDR3 DNA sequence: TGTGCCAGCAGGCCTGGCACAGGCCTCAACTATGGCTACACCTTC. This gives the protein CASRPGTGLNYGYTF.

This clonotype came up a few times. V and J are TRBV20-1 and TRBJ1-5; D perhaps matches TRBD1 (5 bases). The V and J ends lost 3 bases and 3 bases respectively, with 9 bases between them. This CDR3 spans 13 amino acids. Germline lookup yields CDR1 DFQATT and CDR2 SNEGSKA (reference sequence). CDR3 nucleotide sequence: TGCAGTGCTAGGGAGGACACCAATCAGCCCCAGCATTTT. This codes for CSAREDTNQPQHF.

CDR3 protein: CATLEQFF. The CDR3 nucleotides are TGTGCCACCCTAGAGCAGTTCTTC. The chain carries TRBV24-1 and TRBJ2-1; no clear D gene. The CDR3 sequence is 8 residues long. V lost 9 bases, J lost 10 bases, and 3 bases lay in between. Germline values: CDR1 KGHDR, CDR2 SFDVKD.

This clonotype is medium-sized by share. This sequence joins TRBV6-1 and TRBJ1-6; 8 bases line up with TRBD1. Trimming at V came to 7 bases and at J to 5 bases, leaving 10 bases not matched to a gene. This CDR3 has 16 amino acids. CDR1 is MNHNS, CDR2 SASEGT, per germline. The CDR3 DNA is TGTGCCAGCACAGCCACGGACAGGGAGCATAATTCACCCCTCCACTTT. It is translated as CASTATDREHNSPLHF.

V gene TRBV2 combines with J gene TRBJ1-2, with a possible D match to TRBD1 (6 bases). This CDR3 is 14 amino acids long. CDR1 is SNHLY, CDR2 FYNNEI, per germline. Trimming took 7 bases from V and 0 from J, leaving 12 bases between them. The DNA for the CDR3 is TGTGCCAGCACGGGGGCGGCGTCTAACTATGGCTACACCTTC. Translated: CASTGAASNYGYTF.

The chain couples TRBV19 to TRBJ1-6, with 8 bases matching TRBD1. Trimming at V came to 5 bases and at J to 13 bases, leaving 4 bases not matched to a gene. The CDR3 consists of 12 residues. Germline V gene sequence: CDR1 LNHDA, CDR2 SQIVND (reference sequence). In DNA, the CDR3 is TGTGCCAGTAGTCCTACAGGGGGTCCCCTCCACTTT. Its translation: CASSPTGGPLHF.

V gene TRBV15 combines with J gene TRBJ1-2; D is uncertain. CDR1 LNHNV and CDR2 YYDKDF come from the germline V gene (reference sequence). The germline V and J ends were trimmed by 0 bases and 5 bases, with 10 bases remaining between them. The CDR3 totals 14 residues. CDR3 DNA: TGTGCCACCAGCAGAGATCAAGGGAGTTATGGCTACACCTTC. This codes for CATSRDQGSYGYTF.

The V call is TRBV6-1, the J call TRBJ1-5; D might be TRBD1 (6 bases). Germline values: CDR1 MNHNS, CDR2 SASEGT. This CDR3 has 14 residues. V lost 7 bases and J 8 bases, leaving 18 bases between the germline ends. CDR3 in amino acids: CASTLGAGLKPQHF. The CDR3 DNA follows: TGTGCCAGCACCCTGGGGGCGGGGTTGAAGCCCCAGCATTTT.

This clonotype was observed a single time. The chain couples TRBV28 to TRBJ2-5, with 7 positions matching TRBD1. The CDR3 sequence is 14 residues long. The V gene's germline CDR1 is MDHEN and CDR2 SYDVKM. V shed 6 bases, J shed 2 bases, and the junction held 6 bases outside the gene matches. The DNA of the CDR3 is TGTGCCAGCAGGTCAGGGGGTTGGCAAGAGACCCAGTACTTC. This codes for CASRSGGWQETQYF.

This rearrangement joins TRBV20-1 to TRBJ1-6; no firm D call. V lost 3 bases, J lost 11 bases, and 11 bases lay in between. The CDR3 totals 12 residues. Per the germline V gene, CDR1 is DFQATT and CDR2 is SNEGSKA (reference sequence). The CDR3 sequence: CSARWLQAPLHF. The CDR3 DNA reads as TGCAGTGCTAGGTGGCTTCAGGCACCCCTCCACTTT.

This clonotype occurred a few times. The CDR3 nucleotides are TGTGCCAGCAGCATCGACAGGGCCTCACCCCTCCACTTT. This codes for CASSIDRASPLHF. The J gene is TRBJ1-6, the V gene TRBV7-9, with TRBD1 identical over 7 bases. CDR3 length equals 13 residues. Germline lookup yields CDR1 SEHNR and CDR2 FQNEAQ (reference sequence). V dropped 5 bases and J dropped 10; count of bases not matched to a gene: 5.

There are a few counts of this clonotype. V is TRBV10-3 and J is TRBJ1-2; D is uncertain. Trimming shortened V by 2 bases and J by 1 base, and 5 bases separated the two germline ends. This CDR3 spans 13 amino acids. Germline V gives CDR1 ENHRY, CDR2 SYGVKD. The CDR3 DNA reads TGTGCCATCAGTGAGGGCCGTAACTATGGCTACACCTTC. It is translated as CAISEGRNYGYTF.

This chain joins TRBV10-3 and TRBJ1-6; D is undetermined. Trimming took off 6 bases at V and 5 bases at J, with 5 bases between the two ends. The germline CDR1 and CDR2 sequences are ENHRY and SYGVKD. The length of the CDR3 is 12 residues. This CDR3 is CAIRADNSPLHF. CDR3 DNA: TGTGCCATCAGGGCTGATAATTCACCCCTCCACTTT.

The V call is TRBV6-1, the J call TRBJ1-2, with TRBD1 as a possible D gene (5 bases). Germline V gene sequence: CDR1 MNHNS, CDR2 SASEGT. The germline V and J ends were trimmed by 10 bases and 2 bases, with 14 bases remaining between them. The CDR3 consists of 13 residues. The CDR3 nucleotides are TGTGCCACCTCACAGGACACCAACTATGGCTACACCTTC. It is translated as CATSQDTNYGYTF.

The rearrangement joins TRBV24-1 to TRBJ1-5; TRBD1 agrees at 7 bases. Germline lookup yields CDR1 KGHDR and CDR2 SFDVKD. The CDR3 runs to 15 residues. V shed 2 bases and J 7 bases; nucleotides not matched to a gene: 7. CDR3 DNA: TGTGCCACCAGTGATTACGACAGGGATGGGCAGCCCCAGCATTTT. Encoded protein: CATSDYDRDGQPQHF.

Concerning this clonotype: An end of the junction does not agree with germline; a read error may underlie this. This chain links TRBV28 with TRBJ1-1; 8 bases line up with TRBD1. This CDR3 has 14 amino acids. Per the germline V gene, CDR1 is MDHEN and CDR2 is SYDVKM. The CDR3 loop is CASNRGGLNTEAFF. CDR3 sequence (DNA): TGTGCCAGCAACAGGGGGGGACTGAACACTGAGGCTTTCTTT.

This clonotype has just a few counts. The chain links TRBV10-1 to TRBJ1-2; 7 bases fit TRBD1. Germline CDR1 reads WNHNN; CDR2 reads SYGVQD (reference sequence). Losses at the gene ends were 2 bases for V and 10 bases for J; bases not matched to a gene: 1. The CDR3 extends over 11 amino acids. The CDR3 DNA reads as TGCGCCAGCAGTGAGGGACAGGCCTACACCTTC. Encoded protein: CASSEGQAYTF.

This clonotype showed up just a few times. This sequence joins TRBV20-1 and TRBJ1-2; D is possibly TRBD1 (5 bases). Trimming pared 5 bases from V and 2 bases from J, leaving 12 bases between. Germline V gene lookup returns CDR1 DFQATT and CDR2 SNEGSKA (reference sequence). The CDR3 sequence is 13 residues long. The chain's CDR3 is CSAPPPGNYGYTF. For the CDR3, the DNA is TGCAGTGCTCCGCCCCCAGGGAACTATGGCTACACCTTC.

The chain joins TRBV27 to TRBJ1-5; 7 positions agree with TRBD1. Germline CDR1 MNHEY, CDR2 SMNVEV (reference sequence). V shed 3 bases and J 4 bases; nucleotides not matched to a gene: 6. This CDR3 region has 15 residues. DNA of the CDR3: TGTGCCAGCAGTTTGTCGCCACAGGGGAATCAGCCCCAGCATTTT. Its translation: CASSLSPQGNQPQHF.

V is TRBV6-1 and J is TRBJ1-1; D is possibly TRBD1 (5 bases). The V gene lost 7 bases and the J gene lost 3 bases, with 9 bases spanning the gap. Per the germline V gene, CDR1 is MNHNS and CDR2 is SASEGT. The CDR3 length is 12 residues. In DNA form, the CDR3 reads TGTGCCAGCACCCGAGGGGACACTGAAGCTTTCTTT. As protein: CASTRGDTEAFF.

J is TRBJ2-1 and V is TRBV20-1, with 8 bases aligning to TRBD1. This CDR3 spans 14 amino acids. Germline CDR1 reads DFQATT; CDR2 reads SNEGSKA (reference sequence). The V segment lost 5 bases and the J segment 3 bases; nucleotides outside the gene matches: 6. Here the CDR3 reads CSASQGARYNEQFF. DNA of the CDR3: TGCAGTGCTTCGCAGGGGGCGCGCTACAATGAGCAGTTCTTC.

The rearrangement uses TRBV7-6 and TRBJ1-5; D is perhaps TRBD1 (6 bases). The CDR3 extends over 13 amino acids. Per the germline V gene, CDR1 is SGHVS and CDR2 is FNYEAQ. Between the trimmed V and J ends, which lost 5 bases and 3 bases, there was a span of 8 bases. In DNA, the CDR3 is TGTGCCAGCAGCACAGGGCTCAATCAGCCCCAGCATTTT. This gives the protein CASSTGLNQPQHF.

The chain employs TRBV5-1 and TRBJ2-7, with D perhaps matching TRBD2 (6 bases). V was trimmed by 6 bases and J by 2 bases, leaving 9 bases between them. Germline V gene data show CDR1 as SGHRS and CDR2 as YFSETQ. The CDR3 runs to 12 residues. As DNA, the CDR3 is TGCGCCAGCAAGGAGGGGCCCTACGAGCAGTACTTC. Its protein product is CASKEGPYEQYF.

V usage is TRBV6-1 and J usage is TRBJ1-2; D perhaps matches TRBD1 (6 bases). V dropped 6 bases and J dropped 7 bases, with 15 bases sitting between them. Germline CDR1 reads MNHNS; CDR2 reads SASEGT. The CDR3 extends over 13 amino acids. CDR3 region: CASRTGLTVGYTF. Written as DNA, the CDR3 is TGTGCCAGCAGGACAGGCTTGACAGTTGGCTACACCTTC.

The gene calls are TRBV7-3 and TRBJ1-2; possible D gene TRBD1, 5 bases. V lost 1 base, J lost 2 bases, and 14 bases lay in between. Looked up from germline, CDR1 is SGHTA and CDR2 is FQGTGA. There are 16 residues in the CDR3. This CDR3 reads CASSLMGRATNYGYTF. The CDR3 region has the DNA TGTGCCAGCAGCTTAATGGGCAGGGCCACCAACTATGGCTACACCTTC.

This clonotype occurred a few times. The chain employs TRBV10-3 and TRBJ1-5; no clear D. CDR1 and CDR2 from the germline V gene are ENHRY and SYGVKD. Trimming removed 6 bases from V and 9 bases from J, with 18 bases in between. The CDR3 covers 14 residues. The CDR3 loop reads CAISPAPGDSPQHF. CDR3 bases: TGTGCCATCAGCCCCGCCCCCGGTGACTCGCCCCAGCATTTT.

The chain is built from TRBV20-1 and TRBJ2-1; D is possibly TRBD1 or TRBD2 (6 bases each). Trimming stripped 5 bases from V and 9 bases from J, with 14 bases between. Germline assignment: CDR1 DFQATT and CDR2 SNEGSKA (reference sequence). The CDR3 contains 12 residues. CDR3 nucleotides: TGCAGTGCTCCCCGCGAGGGGGGTGAGCAGTTCTTC. Translating it yields CSAPREGGEQFF.

This rearrangement joins TRBV20-1 to TRBJ1-2, with D unclear. This CDR3 region has 11 residues. V was clipped by 6 bases and J by 6 bases, with 11 bases between them. The V gene's germline CDR1 is DFQATT and CDR2 SNEGSKA (reference sequence). CDR3 sequence reads: CSARLLNGYTF. Written as DNA, the CDR3 is TGCAGTGCCCGCTTATTGAATGGCTACACCTTC.